This T cell receptor beta chain was captured by sequencing in a study of human T cells and chemical hapten exposure. Study context: Diagnoses of alopecia areata, totalis or universalis occurred in mostly female patients. Small differences in pooled library volume mainly drove the variation in TCR yields per sample.

One entry per CDR3 protein, called by TCRdb with MiXCR from the RACE reads. The sample yields under 65,000 distinct CDR3 sequences, approximately 9.8% seen once. The germline CDR1 and CDR2 sequences are SQVTM and ANQGSEA. The CDR3 covers 14 residues. V lost 0 bases to trimming and J lost 2 bases, with 10 bases between them. Time point described: pre-sensitization, week 0. Treatment described: therapeutic diphenylcyclopropenone sensitization with weekly scalp DPC. This specimen consisted of whole blood, obtained in connection with sensitization to the hapten diphenylcyclopropenone (DPC). The receptor was isolated from a woman between 35 and 50 years old with alopecia areata. Some clones in this sample may be carry-over from other donors' samples. This chain uses TRBV29-1 with TRBJ1-2, with D perhaps TRBD1 (6 bases). The CDR3 sequence: CSVEDTGFNYGYTF. In DNA, the CDR3 is TGCAGCGTTGAAGATACAGGGTTCAACTATGGCTACACCTTC.